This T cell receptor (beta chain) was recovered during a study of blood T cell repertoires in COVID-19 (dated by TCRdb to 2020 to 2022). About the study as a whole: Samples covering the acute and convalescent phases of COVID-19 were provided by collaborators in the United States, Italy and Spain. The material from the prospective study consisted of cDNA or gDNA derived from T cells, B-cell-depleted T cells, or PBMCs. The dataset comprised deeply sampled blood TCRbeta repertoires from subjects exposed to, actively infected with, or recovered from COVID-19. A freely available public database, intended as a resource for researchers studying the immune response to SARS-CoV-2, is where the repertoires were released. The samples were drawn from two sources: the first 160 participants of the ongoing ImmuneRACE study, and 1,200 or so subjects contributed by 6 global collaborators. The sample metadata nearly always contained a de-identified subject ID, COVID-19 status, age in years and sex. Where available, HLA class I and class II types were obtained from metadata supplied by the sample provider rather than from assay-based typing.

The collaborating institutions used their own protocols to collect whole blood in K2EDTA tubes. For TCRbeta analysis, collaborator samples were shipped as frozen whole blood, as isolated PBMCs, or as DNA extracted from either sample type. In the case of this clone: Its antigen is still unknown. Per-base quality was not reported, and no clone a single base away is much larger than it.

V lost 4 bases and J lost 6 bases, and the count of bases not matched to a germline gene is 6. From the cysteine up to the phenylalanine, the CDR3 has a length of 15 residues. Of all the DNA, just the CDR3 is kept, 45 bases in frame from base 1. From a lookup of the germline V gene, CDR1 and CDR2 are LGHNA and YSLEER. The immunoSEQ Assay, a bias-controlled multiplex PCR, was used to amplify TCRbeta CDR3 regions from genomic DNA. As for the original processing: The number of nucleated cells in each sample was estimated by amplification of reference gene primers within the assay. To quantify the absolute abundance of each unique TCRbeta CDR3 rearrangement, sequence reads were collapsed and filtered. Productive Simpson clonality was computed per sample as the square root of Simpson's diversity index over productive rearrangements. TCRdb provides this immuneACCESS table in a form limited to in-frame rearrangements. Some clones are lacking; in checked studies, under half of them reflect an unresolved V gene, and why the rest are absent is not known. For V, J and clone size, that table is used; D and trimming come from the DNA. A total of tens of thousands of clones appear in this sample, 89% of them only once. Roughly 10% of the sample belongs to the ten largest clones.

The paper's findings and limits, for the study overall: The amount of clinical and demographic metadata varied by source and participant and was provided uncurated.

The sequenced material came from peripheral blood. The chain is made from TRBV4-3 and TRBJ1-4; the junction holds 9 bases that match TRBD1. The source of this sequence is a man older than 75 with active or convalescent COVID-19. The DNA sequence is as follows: TGCGCCAGCAGCCGGGACAGGGATGTGGATGAAAAACTGTTTTTT. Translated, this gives CASSRDRDVDEKLFF.